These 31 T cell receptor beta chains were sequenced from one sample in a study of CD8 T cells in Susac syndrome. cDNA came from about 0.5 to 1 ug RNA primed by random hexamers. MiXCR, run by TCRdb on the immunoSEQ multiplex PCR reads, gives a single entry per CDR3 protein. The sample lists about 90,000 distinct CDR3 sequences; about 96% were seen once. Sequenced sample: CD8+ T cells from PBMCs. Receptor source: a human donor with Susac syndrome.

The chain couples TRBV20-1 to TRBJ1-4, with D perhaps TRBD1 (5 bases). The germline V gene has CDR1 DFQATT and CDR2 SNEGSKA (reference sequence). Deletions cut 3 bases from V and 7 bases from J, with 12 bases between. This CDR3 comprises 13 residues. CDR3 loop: CSASLAGVEKLFF. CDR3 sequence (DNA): TGCAGTGCTAGTCTGGCGGGGGTTGAAAAACTGTTTTTT.

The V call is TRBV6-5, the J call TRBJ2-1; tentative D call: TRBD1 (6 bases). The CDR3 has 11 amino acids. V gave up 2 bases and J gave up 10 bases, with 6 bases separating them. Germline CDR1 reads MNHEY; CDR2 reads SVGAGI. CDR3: CASSYGTEQFF. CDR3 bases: TGTGCCAGCAGTTACGGGACAGAGCAGTTCTTC.

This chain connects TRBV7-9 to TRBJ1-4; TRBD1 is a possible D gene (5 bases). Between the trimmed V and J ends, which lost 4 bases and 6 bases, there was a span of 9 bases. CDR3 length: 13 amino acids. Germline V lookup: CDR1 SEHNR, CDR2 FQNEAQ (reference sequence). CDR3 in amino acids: CASSSQGDEKLFF. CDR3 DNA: TGTGCCAGCAGCTCTCAGGGTGATGAAAAACTGTTTTTT.

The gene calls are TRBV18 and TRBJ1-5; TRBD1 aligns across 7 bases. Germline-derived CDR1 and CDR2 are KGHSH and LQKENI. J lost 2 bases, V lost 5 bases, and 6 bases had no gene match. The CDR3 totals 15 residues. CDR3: CASSSDRAGNQPQHF. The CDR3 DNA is TGTGCCAGCTCATCCGACAGGGCGGGCAATCAGCCCCAGCATTTT.

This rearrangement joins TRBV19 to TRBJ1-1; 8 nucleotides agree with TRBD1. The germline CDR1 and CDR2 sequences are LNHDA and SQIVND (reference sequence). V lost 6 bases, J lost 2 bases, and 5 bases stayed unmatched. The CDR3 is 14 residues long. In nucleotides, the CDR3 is TGTGCCAGTAGGCCCACAGGGGGAAACACTGAAGCTTTCTTT. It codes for CASRPTGGNTEAFF.

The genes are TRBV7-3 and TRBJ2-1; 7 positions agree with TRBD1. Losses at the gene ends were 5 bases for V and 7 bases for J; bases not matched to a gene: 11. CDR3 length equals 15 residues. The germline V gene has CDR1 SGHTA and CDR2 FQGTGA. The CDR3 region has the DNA TGTGCCAGCAGCCCTACGACAGGGAAGGGGAATGAGCAGTTCTTC. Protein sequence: CASSPTTGKGNEQFF.

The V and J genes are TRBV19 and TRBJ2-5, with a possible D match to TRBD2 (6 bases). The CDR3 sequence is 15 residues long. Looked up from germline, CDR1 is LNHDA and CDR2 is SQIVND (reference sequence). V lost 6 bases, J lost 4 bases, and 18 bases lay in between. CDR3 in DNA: TGTGCCAGTAGGGATTGGGCCTCGGAGGGAGAGACCCAGTACTTC. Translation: CASRDWASEGETQYF.

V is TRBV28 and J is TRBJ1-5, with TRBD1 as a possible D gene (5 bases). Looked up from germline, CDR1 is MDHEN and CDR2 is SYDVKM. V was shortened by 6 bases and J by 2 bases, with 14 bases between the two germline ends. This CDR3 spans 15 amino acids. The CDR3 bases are TGTGCCAGCAGCTTGTCTGGGGGAGGCAATCAGCCCCAGCATTTT. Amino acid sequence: CASSLSGGGNQPQHF.

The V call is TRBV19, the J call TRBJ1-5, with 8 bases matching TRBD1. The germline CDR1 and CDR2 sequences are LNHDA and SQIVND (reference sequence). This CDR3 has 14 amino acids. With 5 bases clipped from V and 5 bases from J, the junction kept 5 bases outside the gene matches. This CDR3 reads CASSPGTGDQPQHF. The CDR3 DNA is TGTGCCAGTAGTCCGGGGACAGGTGATCAGCCCCAGCATTTT.

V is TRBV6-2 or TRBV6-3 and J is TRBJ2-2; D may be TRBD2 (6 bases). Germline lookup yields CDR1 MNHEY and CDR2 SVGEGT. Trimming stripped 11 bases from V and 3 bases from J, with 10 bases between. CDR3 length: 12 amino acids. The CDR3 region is CACGDYTGELFF. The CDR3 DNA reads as TGTGCCTGCGGGGACTACACCGGGGAGCTGTTTTTT.

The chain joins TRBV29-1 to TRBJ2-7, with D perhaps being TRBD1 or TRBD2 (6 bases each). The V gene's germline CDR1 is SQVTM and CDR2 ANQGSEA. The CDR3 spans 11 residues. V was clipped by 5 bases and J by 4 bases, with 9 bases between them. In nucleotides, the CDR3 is TGCAGCGTTCGGGGGCCTTACGAGCAGTACTTC. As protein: CSVRGPYEQYF.

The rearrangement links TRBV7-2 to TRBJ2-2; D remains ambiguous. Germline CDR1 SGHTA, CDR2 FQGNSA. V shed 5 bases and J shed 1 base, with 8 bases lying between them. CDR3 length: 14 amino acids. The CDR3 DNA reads TGTGCCAGCAGCCCTGACCAGAACACCGGGGAGCTGTTTTTT. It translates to CASSPDQNTGELFF.

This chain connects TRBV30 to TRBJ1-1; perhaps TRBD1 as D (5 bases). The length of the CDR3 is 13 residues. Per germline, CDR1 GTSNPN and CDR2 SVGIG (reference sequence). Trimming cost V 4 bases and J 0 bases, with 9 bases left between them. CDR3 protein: CAWTGTVNTEAFF. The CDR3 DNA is TGTGCCTGGACAGGGACCGTGAACACTGAAGCTTTCTTT.

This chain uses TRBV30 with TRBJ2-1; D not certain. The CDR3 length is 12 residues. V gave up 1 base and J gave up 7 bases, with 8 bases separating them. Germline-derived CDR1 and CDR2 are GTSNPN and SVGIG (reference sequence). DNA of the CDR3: TGTGCCTGGAGTGAGGATAGAAATGAGCAGTTCTTC. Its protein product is CAWSEDRNEQFF.

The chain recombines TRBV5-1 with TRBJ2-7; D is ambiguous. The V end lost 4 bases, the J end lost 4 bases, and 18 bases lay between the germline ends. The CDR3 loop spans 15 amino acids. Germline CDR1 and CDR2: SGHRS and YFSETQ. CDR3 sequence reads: CASSAIDPRSYEQYF. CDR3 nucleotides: TGCGCCAGCAGCGCCATTGACCCCAGGAGTTACGAGCAGTACTTC.

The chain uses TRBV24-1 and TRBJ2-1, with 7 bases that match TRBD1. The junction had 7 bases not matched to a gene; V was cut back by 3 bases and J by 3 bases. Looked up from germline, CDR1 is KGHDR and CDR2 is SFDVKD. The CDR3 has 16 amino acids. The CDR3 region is CATSDPGTDSYNEQFF. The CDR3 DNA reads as TGTGCCACCAGTGATCCCGGGACAGATAGCTACAATGAGCAGTTCTTC.

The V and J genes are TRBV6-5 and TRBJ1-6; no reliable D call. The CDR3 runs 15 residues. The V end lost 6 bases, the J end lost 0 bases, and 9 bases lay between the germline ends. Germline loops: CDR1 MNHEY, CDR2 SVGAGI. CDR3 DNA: TGTGCCAGCAGGGAGCCCAGCTCCTATAATTCACCCCTCCACTTT. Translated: CASREPSSYNSPLHF.

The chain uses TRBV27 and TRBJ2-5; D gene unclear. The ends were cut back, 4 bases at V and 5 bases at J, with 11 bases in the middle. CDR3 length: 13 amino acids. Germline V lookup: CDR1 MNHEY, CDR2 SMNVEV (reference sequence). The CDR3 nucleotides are TGTGCCAGCAGTTCACCTCGGCGGGAGACCCAGTACTTC. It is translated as CASSSPRRETQYF.

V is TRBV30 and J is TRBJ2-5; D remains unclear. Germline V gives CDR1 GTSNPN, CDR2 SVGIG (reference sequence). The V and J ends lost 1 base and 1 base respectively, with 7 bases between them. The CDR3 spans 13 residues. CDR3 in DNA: TGTGCCTGGAGTGCGGCGACCCAAGAGACCCAGTACTTC. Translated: CAWSAATQETQYF. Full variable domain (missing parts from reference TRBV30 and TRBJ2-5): SQTIHQWPATLVQPVGSPLSLECTVEGTSNPNLYWYRQAAGRGLQLLFYSVGIGQISSEVPQNLSASRPQDRQFILSSKKLLLSDSGFYLCAWSAATQETQYFGPGTRLLVL.

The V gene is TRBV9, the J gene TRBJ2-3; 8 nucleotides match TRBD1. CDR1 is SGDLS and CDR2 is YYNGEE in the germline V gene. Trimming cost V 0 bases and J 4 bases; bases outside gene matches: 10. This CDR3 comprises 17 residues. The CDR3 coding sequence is TGTGCCAGCAGCGTAGTTCAGGACAGGGAGGCTCCAGATACGCAGTATTTT. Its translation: CASSVVQDREAPDTQYF.

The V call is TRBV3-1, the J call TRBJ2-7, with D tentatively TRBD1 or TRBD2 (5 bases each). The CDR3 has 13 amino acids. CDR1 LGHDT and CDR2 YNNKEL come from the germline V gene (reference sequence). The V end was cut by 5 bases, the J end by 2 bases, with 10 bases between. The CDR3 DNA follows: TGTGCCAGCAGCTCCCGGGGCGCCTACGAGCAGTACTTC. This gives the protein CASSSRGAYEQYF.

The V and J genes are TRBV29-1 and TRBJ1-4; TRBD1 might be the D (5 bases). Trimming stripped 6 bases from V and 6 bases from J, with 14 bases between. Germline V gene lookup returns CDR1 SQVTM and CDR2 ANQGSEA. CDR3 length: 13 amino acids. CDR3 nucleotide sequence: TGCAGCGTCCGGCAAGCGGGGGATGAAAAACTGTTTTTT. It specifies CSVRQAGDEKLFF.

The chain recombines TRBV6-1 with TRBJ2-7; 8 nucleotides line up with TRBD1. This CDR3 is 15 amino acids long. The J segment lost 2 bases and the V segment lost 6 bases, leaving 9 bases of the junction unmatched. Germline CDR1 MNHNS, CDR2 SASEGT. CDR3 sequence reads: CASSIAGTGTYEQYF. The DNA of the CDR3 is TGTGCCAGCAGCATCGCCGGGACAGGTACCTACGAGCAGTACTTC.

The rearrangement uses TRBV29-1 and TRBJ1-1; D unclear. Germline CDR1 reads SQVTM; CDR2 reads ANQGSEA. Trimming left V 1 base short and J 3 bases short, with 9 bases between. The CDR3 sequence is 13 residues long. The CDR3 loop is CSVEVLDYTEAFF. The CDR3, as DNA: TGCAGCGTTGAAGTTCTGGATTACACTGAAGCTTTCTTT.

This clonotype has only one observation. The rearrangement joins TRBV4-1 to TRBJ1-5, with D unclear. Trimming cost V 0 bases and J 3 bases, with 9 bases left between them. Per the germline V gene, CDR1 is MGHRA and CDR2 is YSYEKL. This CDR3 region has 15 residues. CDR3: CASSQDRSPNQPQHF. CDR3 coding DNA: TGCGCCAGCAGCCAAGATAGGAGCCCCAATCAGCCCCAGCATTTT.

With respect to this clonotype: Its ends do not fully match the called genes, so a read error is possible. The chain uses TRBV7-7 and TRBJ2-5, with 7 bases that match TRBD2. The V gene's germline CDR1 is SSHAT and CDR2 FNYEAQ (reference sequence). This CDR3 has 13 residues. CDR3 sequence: CASSPSGIETQYF. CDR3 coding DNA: TGTGCTAGCAGCCCTAGCGGCATTGAGACCCAGTACTTC.

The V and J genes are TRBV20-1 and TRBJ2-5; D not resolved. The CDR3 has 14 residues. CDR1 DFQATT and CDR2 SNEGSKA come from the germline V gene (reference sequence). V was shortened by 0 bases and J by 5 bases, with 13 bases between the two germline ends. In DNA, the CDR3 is TGCAGTGCTAGAGACCAGACACTTCGGGAGACCCAGTACTTC. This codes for CSARDQTLRETQYF.

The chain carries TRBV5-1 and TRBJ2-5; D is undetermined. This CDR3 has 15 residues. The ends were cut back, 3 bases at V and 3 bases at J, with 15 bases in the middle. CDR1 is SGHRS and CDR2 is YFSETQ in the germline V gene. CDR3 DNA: TGCGCCAGCAGCTCGTCCACAGTCGTGGAAGAGACCCAGTACTTC. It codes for CASSSSTVVEETQYF.

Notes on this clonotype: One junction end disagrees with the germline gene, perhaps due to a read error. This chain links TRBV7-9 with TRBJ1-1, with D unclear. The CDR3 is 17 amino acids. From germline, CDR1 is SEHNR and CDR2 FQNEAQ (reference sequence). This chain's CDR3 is CTSSPRPRVTLNTEAFF. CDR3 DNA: TGTACCAGCAGCCCTAGGCCCCGGGTCACTCTGAACACTGAAGCTTTCTTT. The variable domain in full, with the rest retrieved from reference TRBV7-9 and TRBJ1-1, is DTGVSQNPRHKITKRGQNVTFRCDPISEHNRLYWYRQTLGQGPEFLTYFQNEAQLEKSRLLSDRFSAERPKGSFSTLEIQRTEQGDSAMYLCTSSPRPRVTLNTEAFFGQGTRLTVV.

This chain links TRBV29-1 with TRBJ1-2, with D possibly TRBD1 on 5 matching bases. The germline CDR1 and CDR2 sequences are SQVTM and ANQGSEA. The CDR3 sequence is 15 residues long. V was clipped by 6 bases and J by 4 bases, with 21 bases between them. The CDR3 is CSVPGTERTPYGYTF. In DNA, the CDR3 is TGCAGCGTACCCGGGACGGAACGCACCCCCTATGGCTACACCTTC.

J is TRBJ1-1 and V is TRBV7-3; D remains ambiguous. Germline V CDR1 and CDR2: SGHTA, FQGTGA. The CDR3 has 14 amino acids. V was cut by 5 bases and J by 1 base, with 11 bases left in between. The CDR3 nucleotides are TGTGCCAGCAGCACAGCACAGCCGAACACTGAAGCTTTCTTT. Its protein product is CASSTAQPNTEAFF.